This passage covers 19 T cell receptor beta chains from one sample sequenced in a study of blood T cell repertoires in COVID-19. TCRdb keeps only in-frame clones here, not all; method: immunoSEQ multiplex PCR. The sample records a few hundred thousand clones, about 88% being singletons. The sequenced sample consisted of peripheral blood. Every receptor here comes from a woman aged 70-85 years with active or convalescent COVID-19.

The CDR3 DNA is TGTGCCAGTAGTATAATGCCAGGGTATCAGCCCCAGCATTTT. As protein: CASSIMPGYQPQHF. The rearrangement links TRBV19 to TRBJ1-5; weak D call: TRBD1 (5 bases). V lost 2 bases to trimming and J lost 5 bases, with 10 bases between them. The germline CDR1 and CDR2 sequences are LNHDA and SQIVND (reference sequence). The CDR3 extends over 14 amino acids.

J is TRBJ1-1 and V is TRBV24-1; 8 nucleotides line up with TRBD1. J lost 5 bases, V lost 4 bases, and 8 bases had no gene match. CDR3 length: 15 amino acids. Germline assignment: CDR1 KGHDR and CDR2 SFDVKD. The CDR3 sequence: CATSDRGQGRTEAFF. In DNA, the CDR3 is TGTGCCACCAGTGACCGAGGACAGGGCCGTACTGAAGCTTTCTTT.

This chain connects TRBV7-2 to TRBJ2-7; 7 bases match TRBD1. Losses at the gene ends were 4 bases for V and 0 bases for J; bases not matched to a gene: 6. Germline V gives CDR1 SGHTA, CDR2 FQGNSA. The CDR3 spans 15 residues. DNA of the CDR3: TGTGCCAGCAGCTCCACAGGGGATCCCTCCTACGAGCAGTACTTC. Encoded protein: CASSSTGDPSYEQYF. The variable domain in full, completed from reference TRBV7-2 and TRBJ2-7, reads GAGVSQSPSNKVTEKGKDVELRCDPISGHTALYWYRQSLGQGLEFLIYFQGNSAPDKSGLPSDRFSAERTGGSVSTLTIQRTQQEDSAVYLCASSSTGDPSYEQYFGPGTRLTVT.

The J gene is TRBJ2-3, the V gene TRBV27, with 7 bases matching TRBD2. The CDR3 runs to 15 residues. V lost 2 bases to trimming and J lost 2 bases; unmatched junction nucleotides: 4. CDR1 is MNHEY and CDR2 is SMNVEV in the germline V gene (reference sequence). The CDR3 spells CASSLSGVITDTQYF. The CDR3 DNA sequence: TGTGCCAGCAGTTTAAGCGGGGTAATCACAGATACGCAGTATTTT.

The chain combines TRBV5-8 with TRBJ1-2; possible D gene TRBD1, 5 bases. V was clipped by 9 bases and J by 7 bases, with 13 bases between them. Per germline, CDR1 SGHTS and CDR2 YDEGEE. CDR3 length: 11 amino acids. The CDR3 loop reads CATGSGFGYTF. In DNA, the CDR3 is TGTGCCACCGGCTCAGGGTTTGGCTACACCTTC.

The chain carries TRBV6-2 or TRBV6-3 and TRBJ1-4, with D unresolved. V was clipped by 5 bases and J by 4 bases, with 5 bases between them. The CDR3 is 12 residues long. Germline V gene sequence: CDR1 MNHEY, CDR2 SVGEGT. The CDR3 sequence is CASSPLNEKLFF. The CDR3 region has the DNA TGTGCCAGCAGTCCCCTTAATGAAAAACTGTTTTTT.

The V call is TRBV5-4, the J call TRBJ1-1; TRBD1 matches at 7 bases. The CDR3 loop spans 15 amino acids. With V trimmed by 5 bases and J by 0 bases, 7 bases remained unmatched. Germline V gene lookup returns CDR1 SGHNT and CDR2 YYREEE (reference sequence). CDR3 DNA: TGTGCCAGCAGGTTGACAGGGATAATGAACACTGAAGCTTTCTTT. Amino acids: CASRLTGIMNTEAFF.

Regarding this clone: Within the sample, other DNA sequences also encode this same CDR3. V is TRBV18 and J is TRBJ1-1, with 9 bases lining up with TRBD1. This CDR3 contains 15 residues. CDR1 is KGHSH and CDR2 is LQKENI in the germline V gene. V lost 0 bases to trimming and J lost 4 bases; unmatched junction nucleotides: 3. The CDR3 DNA is TGTGCCAGCTCACCACCGGGACAGGGTGGCACTGAAGCTTTCTTT. It is translated as CASSPPGQGGTEAFF.

The V and J genes are TRBV5-1 and TRBJ1-1; 8 bases fit TRBD1. V lost 2 bases to trimming and J lost 4 bases; unmatched junction nucleotides: 4. Germline lookup yields CDR1 SGHRS and CDR2 YFSETQ. This CDR3 region has 14 residues. The CDR3 DNA reads TGCGCCAGCAGCTTAAAGGACAGGGCCACTGAAGCTTTCTTT. Translating it yields CASSLKDRATEAFF. Full variable domain (rest looked up from reference TRBV5-1 and TRBJ1-1): KAGVTQTPRYLIKTRGQQVTLSCSPISGHRSVSWYQQTPGQGLQFLFEYFSETQRNKGNFPGRFSGRQFSNSRSEMNVSTLELGDSALYLCASSLKDRATEAFFGQGTRLTVV.

V and J are TRBV7-9 and TRBJ2-7; tentatively, D is TRBD2 (7 bases). The CDR3 consists of 14 residues. Looked up from germline, CDR1 is SEHNR and CDR2 is FQNEAQ (reference sequence). The V gene lost 4 bases and the J gene lost 6 bases, with 16 bases spanning the gap. The CDR3 DNA follows: TGTGCCAGCAGCTCAGGGGAGGGGGTAGGCGAGCAGTACTTC. It yields the protein CASSSGEGVGEQYF.

This chain connects TRBV19 to TRBJ2-1, with D perhaps TRBD2 (6 bases). This CDR3 is 15 amino acids long. Germline CDR1 is LNHDA and CDR2 is SQIVND (reference sequence). V lost 3 bases and J 7 bases, leaving 16 bases between the germline ends. The DNA for the CDR3 is TGTGCCAGTAGTATGCCTCAAGGAGGGGCGAATGAGCAGTTCTTC. This codes for CASSMPQGGANEQFF.

The V gene is TRBV13, the J gene TRBJ2-5; TRBD2 might be the D (5 bases). Germline CDR1 PRHDT, CDR2 FYEKMQ (reference sequence). V was cut by 5 bases and J by 7 bases, with 17 bases left in between. The CDR3 runs to 14 residues. The CDR3 nucleotides are TGTGCCAGCAGCCCCCTCGTGGGAGAGATGACCCAGTACTTC. Its protein product is CASSPLVGEMTQYF. Full variable domain (missing parts from reference TRBV13 and TRBJ2-5): AAGVIQSPRHLIKEKRETATLKCYPIPRHDTVYWYQQGPGQDPQFLISFYEKMQSDKGSIPDRFSAQQFSDYHSELNMSSLELGDSALYFCASSPLVGEMTQYFGPGTRLLVL.

This clone was counted only a few times. The genes are TRBV18 and TRBJ2-2; tentative D call: TRBD1 (6 bases). Germline V gives CDR1 KGHSH, CDR2 LQKENI. This CDR3 has 15 residues. Between the trimmed V and J ends, which lost 8 bases and 5 bases, there was a span of 18 bases. The DNA of the CDR3 is TGTGCCAGCCGCAAAAACAGGGAAGGAACCGGGGAGCTGTTTTTT. It codes for CASRKNREGTGELFF.

The chain is built from TRBV4-1 and TRBJ2-7; D is unresolved. CDR1 is MGHRA, CDR2 YSYEKL, per germline. V lost 2 bases and J lost 3, with 17 bases in between. The CDR3 totals 16 residues. The chain's CDR3 is CASSQIYSDTFYEQYF. The DNA of the CDR3 is TGCGCCAGCAGCCAAATTTACTCAGACACCTTCTACGAGCAGTACTTC.

V is TRBV12-3 or TRBV12-4 and J is TRBJ1-2; D is possibly TRBD1 (5 bases). The ends were cut back, 2 bases at V and 10 bases at J, with 14 bases in the middle. CDR3 size: 13 residues. The CDR3 nucleotides are TGTGCCAGCAGTTTATTTGGGGCGAGCGCCTACACCTTC. Its translation: CASSLFGASAYTF.

The rearrangement joins TRBV3-1 (or the pseudogene TRBV3-2) to TRBJ1-5; possible D gene TRBD1, 6 bases. The V gene's germline CDR1 is LGHDT and CDR2 YNNKEL (reference sequence). The CDR3 has 14 amino acids. Trimming left V 3 bases short and J 2 bases short, with 8 bases between. CDR3: CASSQGAGNQPQHF. CDR3 coding DNA: TGTGCCAGCAGCCAGGGGGCCGGCAATCAGCCCCAGCATTTT.

The genes are TRBV28 and TRBJ1-5; maybe TRBD1 (5 bases). V was shortened by 6 bases and J by 4 bases, with 16 bases between the two germline ends. CDR1 is MDHEN and CDR2 is SYDVKM in the germline V gene. The CDR3 runs to 15 residues. The CDR3 DNA reads TGTGCCAGCAGACTATCCACTCGGGGGAATCAGCCCCAGCATTTT. Translation gives CASRLSTRGNQPQHF.

This chain joins TRBV19 and TRBJ1-3; D may be TRBD1 (5 bases). From germline, CDR1 is LNHDA and CDR2 SQIVND (reference sequence). The CDR3 is made up of 15 amino acids. V was shortened by 5 bases and J by 5 bases, with 16 bases between the two germline ends. In DNA, the CDR3 is TGTGCCAGTAGTTCAAAGAAGGGGCAAAGAAACACCATATATTTT. Amino acid sequence: CASSSKKGQRNTIYF.

This clone has just one count. The V and J genes are TRBV6-6 and TRBJ1-3; D gene unclear. The CDR3 is 15 amino acids. Germline values: CDR1 MNHNY, CDR2 SVGAGI (reference sequence). V lost 0 bases, J lost 1 base, and 7 bases lay in between. The CDR3 spells CASSYSRDSGNTIYF. Written as DNA, the CDR3 is TGTGCCAGCAGTTACTCGAGGGATTCTGGAAACACCATATATTTT.